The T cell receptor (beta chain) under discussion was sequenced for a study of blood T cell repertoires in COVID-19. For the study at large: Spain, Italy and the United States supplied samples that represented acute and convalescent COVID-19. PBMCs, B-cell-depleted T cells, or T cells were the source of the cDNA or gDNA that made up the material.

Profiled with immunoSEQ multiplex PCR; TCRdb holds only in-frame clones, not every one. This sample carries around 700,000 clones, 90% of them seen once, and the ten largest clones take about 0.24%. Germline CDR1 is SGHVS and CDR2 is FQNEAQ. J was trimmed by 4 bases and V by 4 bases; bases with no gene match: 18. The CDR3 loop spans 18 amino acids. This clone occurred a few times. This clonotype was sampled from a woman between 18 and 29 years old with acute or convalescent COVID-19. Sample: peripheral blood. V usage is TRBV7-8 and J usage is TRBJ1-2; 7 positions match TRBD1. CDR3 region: CASSSGAQGPEWGYGYTF. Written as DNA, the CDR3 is TGTGCCAGCAGCTCTGGGGCACAGGGGCCCGAATGGGGCTATGGCTACACCTTC.